The clone carrying this T cell receptor beta chain was seen at least ten times. Antigen unknown. The sample originates from a study of T cells after yellow fever vaccination. As for the study in general: Libraries from low-cell-number fractions were prepared with the SMART-Seq v4 Ultra Low Input RNA kit. Overall study findings and caveats: Among primary-vaccination clones, most reappeared after the booster, at almost 98% for CD4 and about 90% for CD8. The secondary response showed a weaker magnitude and a faster peak, day 5 versus 15.

The study made its TCR cDNA through 5'RACE template switching. That step introduced a universal primer site along with UMIs. TCRdb re-derived calls from the 5' RACE reads in MiXCR, one entry per CDR3 protein. The table lists around 320,000 distinct CDR3 sequences, around 4.3% of them singletons. The TCR originated in a man between 18 and 29 years old who received the YFV17D yellow fever vaccine. The specimen comprised PBMCs, sampled 15 days after the yellow fever booster vaccination.

The CDR3: CASSGPLGPMGTEAFF. The CDR3 region has the DNA TGTGCCAGCAGCGGGCCGTTGGGCCCGATGGGCACTGAAGCTTTCTTT. The chain links TRBV12-3 or TRBV12-4 to TRBJ1-1; D is ambiguous. The CDR3 is 16 amino acids. V was trimmed by 6 bases and J by 4 bases, leaving 21 bases between them.